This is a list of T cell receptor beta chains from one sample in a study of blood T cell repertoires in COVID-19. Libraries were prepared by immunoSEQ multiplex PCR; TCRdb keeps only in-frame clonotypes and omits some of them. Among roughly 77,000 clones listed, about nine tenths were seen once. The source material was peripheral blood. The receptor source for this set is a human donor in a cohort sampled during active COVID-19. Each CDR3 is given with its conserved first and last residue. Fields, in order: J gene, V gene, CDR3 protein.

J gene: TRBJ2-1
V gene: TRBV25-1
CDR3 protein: CASSELGTGSDEQFF

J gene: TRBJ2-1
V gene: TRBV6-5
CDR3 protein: CASRRPGQPYNEQFF

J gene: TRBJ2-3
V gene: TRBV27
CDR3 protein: CASSFEDRGPFRDTSGTHTDTQYF

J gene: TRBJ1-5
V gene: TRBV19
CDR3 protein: CASSIVRAGGNQPQHF

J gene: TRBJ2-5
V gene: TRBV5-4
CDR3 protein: CASSPGQNQETQYF

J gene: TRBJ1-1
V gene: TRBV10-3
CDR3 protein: CAISESWEAGNTEAFF

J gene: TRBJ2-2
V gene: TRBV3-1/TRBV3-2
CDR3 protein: CASRPLTGERPTGELFF

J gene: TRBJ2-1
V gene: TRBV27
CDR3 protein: CASWSGTGEQFF

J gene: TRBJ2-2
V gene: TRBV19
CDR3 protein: CASSTGTGSNTGELFF

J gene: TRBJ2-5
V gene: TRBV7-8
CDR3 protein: CASSLGTGLAEETQYF

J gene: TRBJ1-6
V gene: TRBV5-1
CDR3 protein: CASSGGTGDNSPLHF

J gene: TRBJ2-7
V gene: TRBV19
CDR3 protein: CASSLSVSYEQYF

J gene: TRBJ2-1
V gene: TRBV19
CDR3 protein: CASSIMGGSEQFF

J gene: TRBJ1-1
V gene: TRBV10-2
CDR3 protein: CASKQGYTEAFF

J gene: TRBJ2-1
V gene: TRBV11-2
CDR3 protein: CASSLLTGESHEQFF